What follows are 30 T cell receptor beta chains derived from one specimen sequenced in a study of blood T cells in healthy people across ages. Alongside a J-beta primer mix, a sample-barcoded 5' primer served in a second PCR lasting 7 to 11 cycles. MiXCR, applied by TCRdb to the 5' RACE reads, yields one record per CDR3 protein. The sample has over 450,000 distinct CDR3 sequences, 24% seen once. The sample was also reused in another study, on T cells of mothers and their children.

Sample: blood. The receptors shown here come from a boy between 10 and 17 years old in good health.

This clonotype has a handful of counts. One end of the junction is discordant with germline, which a read error may explain. The gene calls are TRBV24-1 and TRBJ2-7; 12 bases match TRBD2. Germline V gives CDR1 KGHDR, CDR2 SFDVKD. The CDR3 is 16 residues long. The CDR3 here is CAASDFTSGGFYEQYF. CDR3 in DNA: TGTGCCGCCAGTGATTTTACTAGCGGGGGGTTCTACGAGCAGTACTTC.

There are a few counts of this clonotype. The CDR3 DNA sequence: TGTGCCAGCACCGGACGGAACTATGGCTACACCTTC. Encoded protein: CASTGRNYGYTF. This chain connects TRBV3-1 to TRBJ1-2; unclear D gene. CDR1 is LGHDT, CDR2 YNNKEL, per germline (reference sequence). The CDR3 is made up of 12 amino acids. V was pared by 7 bases and J by 2 bases, with 8 bases between.

The V call is TRBV5-4, the J call TRBJ2-5; D possibly corresponds to TRBD1 (5 bases). Trimming removed 4 bases from V and 4 bases from J, with 14 bases in between. This CDR3 has 14 amino acids. CDR1 and CDR2 (germline): SGHNT, YYREEE (reference sequence). CDR3 sequence: CASSVRREGETQYF. CDR3 bases: TGTGCCAGCAGCGTACGCAGGGAAGGAGAGACCCAGTACTTC.

In its sample, this clonotype was seen a few times. V gene TRBV10-3 combines with J gene TRBJ2-3; D tentatively fits TRBD1 or TRBD2 (5 bases each). This CDR3 comprises 12 residues. The ends were cut back, 4 bases at V and 12 bases at J, with 14 bases in the middle. The germline V gene encodes CDR1 ENHRY and CDR2 SYGVKD. The CDR3, as DNA: TGTGCCATCAGTGTAATGGGACGAAGACAGTATTTT. Translating gives CAISVMGRRQYF.

This clonotype was recorded a few times. The chain recombines TRBV28 with TRBJ2-4, with D possibly called TRBD1 or TRBD2 (6 bases each). Germline CDR1 reads MDHEN; CDR2 reads SYDVKM. The CDR3 extends over 15 amino acids. Deletions cut 8 bases from V and 2 bases from J, with 16 bases between. CDR3 coding DNA: TGTGCCAGCGGGAGGACAGATCTAACCAAAAACATTCAGTACTTC. Translated: CASGRTDLTKNIQYF.

There are a few counts of this clonotype. This sequence joins TRBV7-8 and TRBJ2-5; D not certain. V lost 5 bases to trimming and J lost 2 bases, with 12 bases between them. Germline V CDR1 and CDR2: SGHVS, FQNEAQ. The CDR3 is made up of 14 amino acids. The CDR3 reads CASSPYGGQETQYF. Here the CDR3 DNA reads TGTGCCAGCAGCCCCTACGGCGGACAAGAGACCCAGTACTTC.

V gene TRBV21-1 combines with J gene TRBJ2-5. TRBV21-1 is given as a pseudogene. This CDR3 comprises 14 residues. The CDR3: CASSKTENQETQYF. CDR3 bases: TGTGCCAGCAGCAAGACGGAGAATCAAGAGACCCAGTACTTC.

This sequence joins TRBV20-1 and TRBJ1-5, with TRBD1 matching 7 bases. Germline-derived CDR1 and CDR2 are DFQATT and SNEGSKA (reference sequence). The CDR3 runs to 14 residues. Trimming cost V 3 bases and J 5 bases; bases outside gene matches: 7. The CDR3 loop is CSARRGQTDQPQHF. The DNA of the CDR3 is TGCAGTGCTAGGCGGGGACAGACAGATCAGCCCCAGCATTTT.

This clonotype was detected only a few times. V is TRBV27 and J is TRBJ2-7; TRBD2 matches at 10 bases. V lost 5 bases to trimming and J lost 0 bases; unmatched junction nucleotides: 13. This CDR3 region has 18 residues. Germline loops: CDR1 MNHEY, CDR2 SMNVEV (reference sequence). In DNA, the CDR3 is TGTGCCAGCAGTCCAAACGGACTAGCGGTTAGAAGCTCCTACGAGCAGTACTTC. Amino acid sequence: CASSPNGLAVRSSYEQYF.

This clonotype was detected only a few times. The chain carries TRBV7-8 and TRBJ2-2, with D possibly matching TRBD1 (6 bases). This CDR3 contains 17 residues. Germline V gene data show CDR1 as SGHVS and CDR2 as FQNEAQ. Trimming took off 4 bases at V and 4 bases at J, with 19 bases between the two ends. CDR3: CASSSFGGTGSTGELFF. The CDR3 DNA sequence: TGTGCCAGCAGCTCGTTTGGTGGTACAGGGAGCACCGGGGAGCTGTTTTTT. Using reference TRBV7-8 and TRBJ2-2 for the parts outside the CDR3, the full variable domain is GAGVSQSPRYKVAKRGQDVALRCDPISGHVSLFWYQQALGQGPEFLTYFQNEAQLDKSGLPSDRFFAERPEGSVSTLKIQRTQQEDSAVYLCASSSFGGTGSTGELFFGEGSRLTVL.

The rearrangement uses TRBV4-1 and TRBJ2-5; possible D gene TRBD1, 5 bases. With 5 bases removed from V and 1 base from J, the gap between germline ends came to 14 bases. Germline CDR1 is MGHRA and CDR2 is YSYEKL. The length of the CDR3 is 15 residues. The CDR3 DNA reads TGCGCCAGCAGCAAACAACAGGAATCCCAAGAGACCCAGTACTTC. Amino acid sequence: CASSKQQESQETQYF.

In this sample, this clonotype turned up a few times. V usage is TRBV7-3 and J usage is TRBJ2-2; 7 bases fit TRBD1. After removal of 4 bases from V and 0 bases from J, the junction contained 2 bases not matched to a gene. CDR1 is SGHTA and CDR2 is FQGTGA in the germline V gene. This CDR3 is 15 amino acids long. CDR3 in DNA: TGTGCCAGCAGCTCAGGGACAGCGAACACCGGGGAGCTGTTTTTT. It codes for CASSSGTANTGELFF.

This chain connects TRBV20-1 to TRBJ2-5, with 7 bases lining up with TRBD2. The CDR3 spans 15 residues. With 0 bases clipped from V and 3 bases from J, the junction kept 7 bases outside the gene matches. CDR1 DFQATT and CDR2 SNEGSKA come from the germline V gene (reference sequence). The CDR3 bases are TGCAGTGCTAGAGATCTCGGGACTAATAAAGAGACCCAGTACTTC. Translation gives CSARDLGTNKETQYF.

For the CDR3, the DNA is TGCGCCAGCAGGGAGGGGAACGGGTACGAGCAGTACTTC. This codes for CASREGNGYEQYF. This chain joins TRBV5-1 and TRBJ2-1, with a tentative D call TRBD2 (6 bases). The DNA end is a closer match to TRBJ2-7, so the J assignment may be wrong. CDR1 is SGHRS, CDR2 YFSETQ, per germline. This CDR3 has 13 residues.

The chain links TRBV5-1 to TRBJ2-2, with TRBD2 identical over 10 bases. Germline CDR1 and CDR2: SGHRS and YFSETQ. J was trimmed by 6 bases and V by 0 bases; bases with no gene match: 8. The CDR3 consists of 17 residues. The CDR3 loop is CASSLGLAGVSAGELFF. The CDR3 nucleotides read TGCGCCAGCAGCTTGGGGCTAGCGGGAGTGTCTGCCGGGGAGCTGTTTTTT.

The V and J genes are TRBV12-3 or TRBV12-4 and TRBJ2-3; 12 bases are a match to TRBD2. The CDR3 has 15 amino acids. The junction had 3 bases not matched to a gene; V was cut back by 1 base and J by 7 bases. CDR3 sequence (DNA): TGTGCCAGCAGTTTAGGGACTAGCGGGAAGAATACGCAGTATTTT. Translated, it gives CASSLGTSGKNTQYF.

This CDR3 reads CASSQESAGGYTF. CDR3 nucleotides: TGTGCCAGCAGCCAAGAGTCGGCAGGAGGCTACACCTTC. The chain employs TRBV3-1 and TRBJ1-2; D ambiguous. The V gene lost 0 bases and the J gene lost 8 bases, with 10 bases spanning the gap. Germline V CDR1 and CDR2: LGHDT, YNNKEL (reference sequence). CDR3 length equals 13 residues.

The chain has TRBV4-3 and TRBJ2-3, with TRBD1 matching over 8 bases. The CDR3 contains 15 residues. J gave up 7 bases and V 0 bases, and 6 bases lay outside the gene matches. Germline V gene data show CDR1 as LGHNA and CDR2 as YSLEER. In nucleotides, the CDR3 is TGCGCCAGCAGCCAAGAGTCAGGGGGCGTTCATACGCAGTATTTT. Amino acid sequence: CASSQESGGVHTQYF.

This clonotype appeared a few times. One junction end disagrees with the germline gene, perhaps due to a read error. The chain joins TRBV9 to TRBJ2-1; 7 bases match TRBD2. CDR3 size: 16 residues. Germline loops: CDR1 SGDLS, CDR2 YYNGEE. The DNA for the CDR3 is TGCGCCAGCTGCGTAGGTGTCACTAGCGACCACAATGAGCAGTTCTTC. Residues: CASCVGVTSDHNEQFF.

As to this clonotype: Relative to the germline gene, one junction end is altered; a read error may explain this. V usage is TRBV7-2 and J usage is TRBJ1-2, with no clear D. The germline CDR1 and CDR2 sequences are SGHTA and FQGNSA. The CDR3 has 16 residues. The CDR3 spells CASSLASSWEGYAYTF. CDR3 DNA sequence: TGTGCCAGCAGCTTAGCGTCGAGTTGGGAGGGATATGCCTACACCTTC.

The chain joins TRBV5-1 to TRBJ1-1; TRBD1 matches at 8 bases. The CDR3 sequence is 14 residues long. Germline V gene data show CDR1 as SGHRS and CDR2 as YFSETQ. The trim removed 4 bases at V and 2 bases at J, leaving 4 bases unmatched. The CDR3 protein is CASSHRGANTEAFF. In DNA, the CDR3 is TGCGCCAGCAGCCACAGGGGGGCAAACACTGAAGCTTTCTTT.

In its sample, this clonotype was seen a few times. The J gene is TRBJ1-1, the V gene TRBV19; D call uncertain. The germline V gene encodes CDR1 LNHDA and CDR2 SQIVND (reference sequence). Trimming left V 5 bases short and J 4 bases short, with 14 bases between. This CDR3 spans 14 amino acids. CDR3 DNA sequence: TGTGCCAGTAGTGAACGAACAGTGATCACTGAAGCTTTCTTT. Translating it yields CASSERTVITEAFF.

Only a few counts were recorded for this clonotype. The gene calls are TRBV18 and TRBJ2-1; D is possibly TRBD1 (7 bases). Trimming shortened V by 4 bases and J by 8 bases, and 12 bases separated the two germline ends. This CDR3 has 13 amino acids. Germline CDR1 and CDR2: KGHSH and LQKENI. The CDR3 DNA sequence: TGTGCCAGCTCACTGGACAGGAGGGATGAGCAGTTCTTC. It yields the protein CASSLDRRDEQFF.

Many counts were recorded for this clonotype. A read error may produce the germline difference seen at one junction end. This chain joins TRBV9 and TRBJ2-5; 7 bases are shared with TRBD1. Germline V gene sequence: CDR1 SGDLS, CDR2 YYNGEE. The CDR3 totals 13 residues. CDR3 residues: CASSVGGEETQYF. The DNA of the CDR3 is TGTGCCAGCAGTGTAGGGGGCGAAGAGACCCAGTACTTC.

This clonotype was found many times. The CDR3 region is CASYGSGLETQYF. CDR3 DNA: TGTGCCAGCTACGGGTCGGGTTTGGAGACCCAGTACTTC. This chain links TRBV28 with TRBJ2-5; no clear D gene. The CDR3 totals 13 residues. In germline, CDR1 is MDHEN, CDR2 SYDVKM. V shed 8 bases and J shed 5 bases, with 15 bases lying between them.

The chain uses TRBV20-1 and TRBJ1-5; 7 bases match TRBD1. This CDR3 region has 13 residues. Germline CDR1 reads DFQATT; CDR2 reads SNEGSKA (reference sequence). V shed 6 bases and J 2 bases; nucleotides not matched to a gene: 4. Here the CDR3 DNA reads TGCAGTGCCTGGACAGGACGCAATCAGCCCCAGCATTTT. Translating gives CSAWTGRNQPQHF.

The genes are TRBV12-3 or TRBV12-4 and TRBJ2-2; D remains unclear. The CDR3 consists of 19 residues. The germline V and J ends were trimmed by 3 bases and 5 bases, with 25 bases remaining between them. The CDR3 loop reads CASSFPDVKRRTATGELFF. In DNA, the CDR3 is TGTGCCAGCAGTTTCCCGGACGTCAAGAGACGAACTGCTACCGGGGAGCTGTTTTTT.

The chain combines TRBV7-9 with TRBJ2-4; D may be TRBD2 (5 bases). The germline V gene has CDR1 SEHNR and CDR2 FQNEAQ (reference sequence). Trimming removed 2 bases from V and 1 base from J, with 18 bases in between. The CDR3 runs to 18 residues. CDR3 loop: CASSLSSGSGLAKNIQYF. The CDR3 nucleotides read TGTGCCAGCAGCTTATCTTCGGGATCGGGCTTGGCCAAAAACATTCAGTACTTC.

This clonotype was detected a few times. The V gene is TRBV13, the J gene TRBJ2-3; 12 bases line up with TRBD2. V gave up 5 bases and J gave up 2 bases; unmatched junction bases: 5. Germline loops: CDR1 PRHDT, CDR2 FYEKMQ (reference sequence). This CDR3 is built from 16 residues. This CDR3 reads CASSEGLAGNTDTQYF. In DNA, the CDR3 is TGTGCCAGCAGCGAAGGACTAGCGGGGAACACAGATACGCAGTATTTT.

This clonotype was seen only once. The gene calls are TRBV5-1 and TRBJ2-4; the D gene is possibly TRBD1 (6 bases). This CDR3 comprises 14 residues. The germline V gene encodes CDR1 SGHRS and CDR2 YFSETQ. V gave up 1 base and J gave up 8 bases, with 13 bases separating them. The CDR3 loop is CASSLLGQRDIQYF. CDR3 DNA: TGCGCCAGCAGCTTGCTGGGACAAAGGGACATTCAGTACTTC.